The T cell receptor (beta chain) described here comes from a study of beta chain features in type 1 diabetes. Overall study context: Across all samples, some 98 million sorted cells were examined. Study-wide findings and caveats: The naive, central memory and Treg TCRB repertoires showed an apparent similarity that was greater among patients than among healthy donors. cDNA-based reads could over-represent cells with high TCR expression.

V lost 5 bases to trimming and J lost 3 bases; unmatched junction nucleotides: 9. Germline assignment: CDR1 MNHEY and CDR2 SMNVEV (reference sequence). CDR3 size: 15 residues. Expressed TCRB transcripts were sequenced, since all the RNA that had been isolated was reverse transcribed. Assay used: immunoSEQ multiplex PCR; TCRdb lists only in-frame clones, some missing. The data show about 900,000 clones, roughly a sixth seen once. Comment on this clone: Its antigen remains unknown.

Cells sorted by CD45RO/CCR7/CD25/CD127/CD95/CD27 comprised CD4+ naive, central memory, regulatory and stem cell-like memory cells. Sequencing was performed on naive CD4+ T cells from blood. This TCR was recovered from a woman aged 18-29 years in good health. V gene TRBV27 combines with J gene TRBJ2-7; 8 bases are a match to TRBD1. The CDR3 DNA reads as TGTGCCAGCAGTCTAAAGGACAGGGTAGGCTACGAGCAGTACTTC. Its protein product is CASSLKDRVGYEQYF.